Below, 10 T cell receptor beta chains from the same sample are listed, as sequenced in a study of blood T cell repertoires in COVID-19. Method: immunoSEQ multiplex PCR; TCRdb's copy keeps in-frame clones and lacks some. Of about 150,000 clones listed, approximately 85% are singletons. Sequencing input: peripheral blood. These receptors were taken from a man in his sixties with COVID-19, enrolled during active disease.

Only one count was recorded for this clone. Other DNA sequences from this sample encode an identical CDR3 as well. The rearrangement links TRBV5-1 to TRBJ1-2; 7 nucleotides agree with TRBD1. V lost 4 bases, J lost 2 bases, and 5 bases stayed unmatched. CDR1 and CDR2 (germline): SGHRS, YFSETQ. The CDR3 runs to 14 residues. CDR3 protein: CASSPETGNYGYTF. The DNA of the CDR3 is TGCGCCAGCAGCCCCGAGACAGGGAACTATGGCTACACCTTC.

This clone occurred a few times. This chain links TRBV14 with TRBJ1-2; 8 positions match TRBD1. The CDR3 contains 14 residues. With 6 bases clipped from V and 2 bases from J, the junction kept 5 bases outside the gene matches. Germline CDR1 and CDR2: SGHDN and FVKESK. CDR3: CASRRTGQNYGYTF. CDR3 in DNA: TGTGCCAGCAGGCGGACAGGGCAAAACTATGGCTACACCTTC.

J is TRBJ2-7 and V is TRBV3-1 (or the pseudogene TRBV3-2); D is undetermined. The germline V gene has CDR1 LGHDT and CDR2 YNNKEL (reference sequence). Trimming stripped 0 bases from V and 3 bases from J, with 9 bases between. The CDR3 length is 14 residues. CDR3 DNA sequence: TGTGCCAGCAGCCAAGAGCCGGCGGTCTACGAGCAGTACTTC. This sequence encodes CASSQEPAVYEQYF.

The V gene is TRBV15, the J gene TRBJ1-3; 7 bases are shared with TRBD1. The V gene's germline CDR1 is LNHNV and CDR2 YYDKDF (reference sequence). With 1 base clipped from V and 4 bases from J, the junction kept 1 base outside the gene matches. This CDR3 spans 14 amino acids. The chain's CDR3 is CATSRGDSGNTIYF. CDR3 coding DNA: TGTGCCACCAGCAGAGGGGACAGCGGAAACACCATATATTTT. The complete variable domain, with remaining parts taken from reference TRBV15 and TRBJ1-3, reads DAMVIQNPRYQVTQFGKPVTLSCSQTLNHNVMYWYQQKSSQAPKLLFHYYDKDFNNEADTPDNFQSRRPNTSFCFLDIRSPGLGDTAMYLCATSRGDSGNTIYFGEGSWLTVV.

The chain is built from TRBV7-9 and TRBJ1-1, with D unresolved. Trimming shortened V by 2 bases and J by 0 bases, and 7 bases separated the two germline ends. CDR1 is SEHNR and CDR2 is FQNEAQ in the germline V gene (reference sequence). This CDR3 is 14 amino acids long. Here the CDR3 reads CASSLQDMNTEAFF. The CDR3 nucleotides read TGTGCCAGCAGCTTACAGGATATGAACACTGAAGCTTTCTTT. Based on the CDR3 plus reference TRBV7-9 and TRBJ1-1, the full variable domain is DTGVSQNPRHKITKRGQNVTFRCDPISEHNRLYWYRQTLGQGPEFLTYFQNEAQLEKSRLLSDRFSAERPKGSFSTLEIQRTEQGDSAMYLCASSLQDMNTEAFFGQGTRLTVV.

The V and J genes are TRBV10-3 and TRBJ1-3; D might be TRBD1 (5 bases). Trimming took 3 bases from V and 4 from J, leaving 16 bases between them. Germline V gives CDR1 ENHRY, CDR2 SYGVKD. The CDR3 is 16 residues long. CDR3 residues: CAISDVTAGSGNTIYF. The CDR3 DNA reads as TGTGCCATCAGTGATGTGACAGCCGGATCCGGAAACACCATATATTTT.

The chain carries TRBV6-5 and TRBJ2-3; a possible D gene is TRBD2 (6 bases). The germline gives CDR1 MNHEY, CDR2 SVGAGI. Trimming cost V 2 bases and J 7 bases, with 16 bases left between them. The length of the CDR3 is 15 residues. CDR3 sequence (DNA): TGTGCCAGCAGTTACAGCGCTGGGGGGAGGTATACGCAGTATTTT. It specifies CASSYSAGGRYTQYF.

This chain joins TRBV18 and TRBJ1-4; the D gene is possibly TRBD1 (6 bases). This CDR3 contains 13 residues. Trimming left V 6 bases short and J 4 bases short, with 9 bases between. Germline V gene lookup returns CDR1 KGHSH and CDR2 LQKENI. CDR3 loop: CASSRDINEKLFF. CDR3 DNA: TGTGCCAGCTCCAGGGACATTAATGAAAAACTGTTTTTT.

The chain has TRBV19 and TRBJ2-7; D is perhaps TRBD1 (6 bases). This CDR3 contains 15 residues. CDR1 LNHDA and CDR2 SQIVND come from the germline V gene (reference sequence). Trimming pared 4 bases from V and 2 bases from J, leaving 15 bases between. The CDR3 loop reads CASSNVDRPPYEQYF. The CDR3, as DNA: TGTGCCAGTAGTAATGTCGACAGGCCTCCCTACGAGCAGTACTTC.

The chain is built from TRBV10-3 and TRBJ1-2; D may be TRBD1 (6 bases). The germline gives CDR1 ENHRY, CDR2 SYGVKD. There are 14 residues in the CDR3. Trimming shortened V by 6 bases and J by 8 bases, and 19 bases separated the two germline ends. This chain's CDR3 is CAIRPAGGAEGYTF. For the CDR3, the DNA is TGTGCCATCAGGCCGGCGGGGGGCGCAGAGGGCTACACCTTC.